The 4 T cell receptor beta chains reported below all come from one sample, sequenced in a study of control samples from healthy donors and cancer patients (dated by TCRdb to about 2020). Libraries were built with the immunoSEQ multiplex PCR assay. TCRdb re-hosts the immuneACCESS table, in-frame sequences only. Its copies lack some clones; in the studies checked, an unresolved V gene accounts for under half of them, and the cause for the rest is not known. This sample is represented by roughly 120,000 clones; about 94% of them were singletons. The top ten clonotypes cover 3.6% of the sample. The source material was blood. All receptors derive from a young man in good health.

The chain joins TRBV28 to TRBJ1-1; D is ambiguous. The CDR3 is made up of 12 amino acids. Germline V gives CDR1 MDHEN, CDR2 SYDVKM. The V end lost 6 bases, the J end lost 13 bases, and 18 bases lay between the germline ends. The CDR3 is CASSPIPARDFF. CDR3 nucleotides: TGTGCCAGCAGCCCAATCCCCGCCCGGGATTTCTTT.

J is TRBJ1-4 and V is TRBV4-3; 11 nucleotides align to TRBD1. The V and J ends lost 2 bases and 7 bases, in that order; junction bases with no gene match: 3. The germline V gene has CDR1 LGHNA and CDR2 YSLEER. The length of the CDR3 is 15 residues. The DNA of the CDR3 is TGCGCCAGCAGCCAACCCGGGACAGGGGGTGAAAAACTGTTTTTT. This gives the protein CASSQPGTGGEKLFF.

CDR3 sequence (DNA): TGTGCCAGCAGCTCCGCCCCCAGCCCTGGAAACACCATATATTTT. Its translation: CASSSAPSPGNTIYF. This chain connects TRBV7-9 to TRBJ1-3; D is uncertain. Trimming pared 4 bases from V and 2 bases from J, leaving 12 bases between. Germline CDR1 is SEHNR and CDR2 is FQNEAQ (reference sequence). The CDR3 has 15 residues.

The chain carries TRBV7-6 and TRBJ2-3; tentative D call: TRBD2 (6 bases). The CDR3 extends over 15 amino acids. V was shortened by 1 base and J by 5 bases, with 13 bases between the two germline ends. The germline V gene has CDR1 SGHVS and CDR2 FNYEAQ. CDR3 residues: CASSLEPRRGDTQYF. The CDR3 DNA reads TGTGCCAGCAGCTTAGAGCCCAGGAGGGGAGATACGCAGTATTTT.